A single sample gave rise to the 27 T cell receptor beta chains below, sequenced in a study of blood T cell repertoires in COVID-19. Measured with immunoSEQ multiplex PCR; TCRdb has only the in-frame clones, and not every one. The top ten clones hold about 0.24% of a sample with roughly 700,000 clones, 80% to 90% of them seen once. Sequencing was performed on peripheral blood. The receptor set was obtained from a young woman with acute or convalescent COVID-19.

This rearrangement joins TRBV5-6 to TRBJ2-2; D might be TRBD2 (6 bases). This CDR3 spans 15 amino acids. Germline V lookup: CDR1 SGHDT, CDR2 YYEEEE. V was clipped by 3 bases and J by 6 bases, with 15 bases between them. The CDR3 loop is CASSYRGLLPGELFF. The DNA of the CDR3 is TGTGCCAGCAGCTACCGGGGACTCCTACCCGGGGAGCTGTTTTTT.

The rearrangement links TRBV6-5 to TRBJ1-2; D is undetermined. Germline V gives CDR1 MNHEY, CDR2 SVGAGI. V lost 7 bases and J 4 bases, leaving 13 bases between the germline ends. CDR3 length: 13 residues. Written as DNA, the CDR3 is TGTGCCAGCACTGCCCGGGATATCTATGGCTACACCTTC. It specifies CASTARDIYGYTF.

There are a few counts of this clone. V and J are TRBV7-9 and TRBJ1-4, with D tentatively TRBD1 (6 bases). V was shortened by 5 bases and J by 3 bases, with 13 bases between the two germline ends. The germline CDR1 and CDR2 sequences are SEHNR and FQNEAQ (reference sequence). The CDR3 length is 15 residues. CDR3 DNA: TGTGCCAGCAGCGTACTCAAGGGGGCTAATGAAAAACTGTTTTTT. As protein: CASSVLKGANEKLFF.

This clone was counted between two and nine times. The chain is built from TRBV29-1 and TRBJ1-3; TRBD1 might be the D (6 bases). The CDR3 loop spans 21 amino acids. V dropped 3 bases and J dropped 2 bases, with 32 bases sitting between them. From germline, CDR1 is SQVTM and CDR2 ANQGSEA. This CDR3 reads CSVDGGRETQPRRNAGNTIYF. In nucleotides, the CDR3 is TGCAGCGTTGATGGGGGCAGGGAGACACAACCTAGGCGCAACGCTGGAAACACCATATATTTT.

The J gene is TRBJ2-7, the V gene TRBV21-1; the table names TRBD1, a call not compared with the DNA. TRBV21-1 is a known pseudogene. This CDR3 has 16 amino acids. The CDR3 loop reads CASSKKFGDMPYEQYF. CDR3 nucleotide sequence: TGTGCCAGCAGCAAAAAGTTTGGGGACATGCCTTACGAGCAGTACTTC.

This clone was recorded a few times. J is TRBJ1-2 and V is TRBV27, with D uncertain. Germline-derived CDR1 and CDR2 are MNHEY and SMNVEV (reference sequence). The CDR3 runs 18 residues. V lost 8 bases to trimming and J lost 4 bases, with 29 bases between them. CDR3 in DNA: TGTGCCAGCTCACACGGTAGCAAATTTAGGATTTCTCCCTATGGCTACACCTTC. Translating gives CASSHGSKFRISPYGYTF.

This chain uses TRBV6-5 with TRBJ1-6, with D possibly TRBD1 on 5 matching bases. The CDR3 length is 15 residues. The ends were cut back, 2 bases at V and 7 bases at J, with 12 bases in the middle. Germline V gene sequence: CDR1 MNHEY, CDR2 SVGAGI. CDR3 bases: TGTGCCAGCAGTTACAATGGGGGGGTAAATTCACCCCTCCACTTT. Protein: CASSYNGGVNSPLHF.

The CDR3 sequence is CASGLFGVYGYTF. CDR3 nucleotide sequence: TGTGCTAGTGGTTTGTTCGGGGTCTATGGCTACACCTTC. This chain uses TRBV12-5 with TRBJ1-2; no reliable D call. CDR3 length equals 13 residues. V was clipped by 2 bases and J by 4 bases, with 8 bases between them. Germline V gene lookup returns CDR1 LGHNT and CDR2 FRNRAP.

This clone was counted a single time. This chain links TRBV7-2 with TRBJ1-5, with D uncertain. Germline V gene lookup returns CDR1 SGHTA and CDR2 FQGNSA. The CDR3 is 13 amino acids. Between the trimmed V and J ends, which lost 3 bases and 4 bases, there was a span of 7 bases. CDR3 DNA: TGTGCCAGCAGCTTTCGGGTTAATCAGCCCCAGCATTTT. It encodes CASSFRVNQPQHF.

The chain has TRBV9 and TRBJ1-2, with D perhaps TRBD1 (5 bases). The CDR3 runs 17 residues. CDR1 SGDLS and CDR2 YYNGEE come from the germline V gene. V dropped 8 bases and J dropped 1 base, with 24 bases sitting between them. CDR3 in DNA: TGTGCCAGTACGCCGGACAAGAAGGCGGTTATTAACTATGGCTACACCTTC. Protein sequence: CASTPDKKAVINYGYTF.

This clone was seen only a few times. V and J are TRBV15 and TRBJ1-1, with TRBD1 matching over 8 bases. The CDR3 has 16 residues. Germline CDR1 reads LNHNV; CDR2 reads YYDKDF (reference sequence). V lost 0 bases to trimming and J lost 3 bases; unmatched junction nucleotides: 6. The CDR3 DNA is TGTGCCACCAGCAGAGATTTCAACAGGGGGGACACTGAAGCTTTCTTT. As protein: CATSRDFNRGDTEAFF.

This chain connects TRBV9 to TRBJ1-2; TRBD1 might be the D (6 bases). Trimming stripped 3 bases from V and 8 bases from J, with 23 bases between. CDR3 length: 16 residues. Germline V gene sequence: CDR1 SGDLS, CDR2 YYNGEE. The CDR3 nucleotides read TGTGCCAGCAGCGACCCCGGTATCGGGACATACGTGGGCTACACCTTC. It yields the protein CASSDPGIGTYVGYTF.

This clone was found once. The chain couples TRBV6-2 or TRBV6-3 to TRBJ1-5; the D is unclear. V lost 2 bases, J lost 3 bases, and 5 bases lay in between. Germline CDR1 reads MNHEY; CDR2 reads SVGEGT. The CDR3 consists of 13 residues. The CDR3 sequence: CASSYLLNQPQHF. The CDR3 nucleotides read TGTGCCAGCAGTTACCTACTCAATCAGCCCCAGCATTTT.

V usage is TRBV6-2 or TRBV6-3 and J usage is TRBJ1-4; 8 bases align to TRBD1. Germline CDR1 and CDR2: MNHEY and SVGEGT. CDR3 length equals 16 residues. Trimming removed 6 bases from V and 0 bases from J; junction bases left unmatched: 6. The CDR3 nucleotides are TGTGCCAGCAGCACGGGACAGGAGGCAACTAATGAAAAACTGTTTTTT. Translation: CASSTGQEATNEKLFF.

The chain has TRBV30 and TRBJ1-1, with no clear D. The CDR3 length is 12 residues. Trimming stripped 4 bases from V and 5 bases from J, with 11 bases between. Germline lookup yields CDR1 GTSNPN and CDR2 SVGIG (reference sequence). In DNA form, the CDR3 reads TGTGCCTGGACCGGCGCGGGGACTGAAGCTTTCTTT. It specifies CAWTGAGTEAFF.

Comments on this clone: This CDR3 is also generated by other DNA sequences in the sample. V is TRBV18 and J is TRBJ2-7, with TRBD2 matching 8 bases. V was clipped by 4 bases and J by 1 base; unmatched bases: 3. This CDR3 spans 14 amino acids. Per the germline V gene, CDR1 is KGHSH and CDR2 is LQKENI. The CDR3 reads CASSRAGGSYEQYF. CDR3 DNA sequence: TGTGCCAGCTCACGGGCGGGGGGTTCCTACGAGCAGTACTTC. The entire variable domain, with the rest obtained from reference TRBV18 and TRBJ2-7, is as follows: NAGVMQNPRHLVRRRGQEARLRCSPMKGHSHVYWYRQLPEEGLKFMVYLQKENIIDESGMPKERFSAEFPKEGPSILRIQQVVRGDSAAYFCASSRAGGSYEQYFGPGTRLTVT.

V usage is TRBV5-1 and J usage is TRBJ2-7; D call uncertain. V lost 1 base, J lost 5 bases, and 13 bases lay in between. The CDR3 runs 14 residues. In germline, CDR1 is SGHRS, CDR2 YFSETQ. The CDR3 loop reads CASSLPVRYDEQYF. CDR3 nucleotides: TGCGCCAGCAGCTTGCCTGTACGGTACGACGAGCAGTACTTC.

The chain carries TRBV6-2 or TRBV6-3 and TRBJ2-7, with D possibly TRBD1 on 5 matching bases. CDR3 length equals 13 residues. Per germline, CDR1 MNHEY and CDR2 SVGEGT. The germline V and J ends were trimmed by 2 bases and 1 base, with 6 bases remaining between them. The CDR3 protein is CASSYRGSYEQYF. CDR3 in DNA: TGTGCCAGCAGTTACAGGGGATCCTACGAGCAGTACTTC.

The CDR3 region is CASSYSRSGTSGGAKDTQYF. The CDR3 DNA reads TGTGCCAGCAGTTACTCGAGATCCGGGACTAGCGGGGGGGCGAAAGATACGCAGTATTTT. The rearrangement joins TRBV6-2 or TRBV6-3 to TRBJ2-3; 16 bases are shared with TRBD2. This CDR3 spans 20 amino acids. Germline CDR1 MNHEY, CDR2 SVGEGT. Trimming at V came to 0 bases and at J to 5 bases, leaving 11 bases not matched to a gene.

This chain uses TRBV3-1 (or the pseudogene TRBV3-2) with TRBJ2-1; D is unresolved. V shed 2 bases and J shed 5 bases, with 10 bases lying between them. This CDR3 comprises 14 residues. The germline gives CDR1 LGHDT, CDR2 YNNKEL (reference sequence). The CDR3 reads CASSQRAMNNEQFF. The DNA of the CDR3 is TGTGCCAGCAGCCAACGCGCGATGAACAATGAGCAGTTCTTC.

This clone showed up just once. Other DNA sequences from this sample encode an identical CDR3 as well. This chain uses TRBV5-1 with TRBJ2-7; 7 bases line up with TRBD1. The V gene's germline CDR1 is SGHRS and CDR2 YFSETQ. V lost 0 bases and J lost 5; bases outside the gene matches: 5. This CDR3 has 14 residues. The CDR3 spells CASSLGQGSDEQYF. In DNA form, the CDR3 reads TGCGCCAGCAGCTTGGGACAGGGCTCTGACGAGCAGTACTTC.

This rearrangement joins TRBV4-1 to TRBJ2-1; 7 bases line up with TRBD2. Unmatched junction bases numbered 3, after V lost 0 bases and J lost 4 bases. The length of the CDR3 is 15 residues. Germline V lookup: CDR1 MGHRA, CDR2 YSYEKL. The CDR3 DNA sequence: TGCGCCAGCAGCCAAGAAACTAGCGCGTACAATGAGCAGTTCTTC. This gives the protein CASSQETSAYNEQFF.

The chain employs TRBV30 and TRBJ1-2, with D unresolved. Between the trimmed V and J ends, which lost 4 bases and 9 bases, there was a span of 15 bases. This CDR3 region has 12 residues. Germline CDR1 is GTSNPN and CDR2 is SVGIG (reference sequence). In DNA, the CDR3 is TGTGCCTGGACCTTATGGGAGGGAAGCTACACCTTC. Translated, it gives CAWTLWEGSYTF.

This chain connects TRBV5-1 to TRBJ2-1; D call uncertain. The V gene lost 0 bases and the J gene lost 10 bases, with 8 bases spanning the gap. CDR1 and CDR2 (germline): SGHRS, YFSETQ. The CDR3 is 12 amino acids. The CDR3 here is CASSLDTHEQFF. The CDR3 DNA reads as TGCGCCAGCAGCTTGGATACACACGAGCAGTTCTTC. Drawing the rest from reference TRBV5-1 and TRBJ2-1, the complete variable domain is KAGVTQTPRYLIKTRGQQVTLSCSPISGHRSVSWYQQTPGQGLQFLFEYFSETQRNKGNFPGRFSGRQFSNSRSEMNVSTLELGDSALYLCASSLDTHEQFFGPGTRLTVL.

The gene calls are TRBV27 and TRBJ1-2, with TRBD1 identical over 11 bases. With V trimmed by 5 bases and J by 7 bases, 9 bases remained unmatched. Germline V gene sequence: CDR1 MNHEY, CDR2 SMNVEV (reference sequence). This CDR3 has 15 residues. CDR3 DNA sequence: TGTGCCAGCAGTCAGGGACAGGGGGGAAGGGGTGGCTACACCTTC. This translates into CASSQGQGGRGGYTF.

The V call is TRBV5-1, the J call TRBJ1-4, with 7 nucleotides matching TRBD1. The CDR3 covers 17 residues. J gave up 0 bases and V 2 bases, and 7 bases lay outside the gene matches. Germline CDR1 SGHRS, CDR2 YFSETQ. The CDR3 DNA is TGCGCCAGCAGCTTAAGCACAGGGGTTTCAACTAATGAAAAACTGTTTTTT. Protein product: CASSLSTGVSTNEKLFF.

The gene calls are TRBV27 and TRBJ1-1; tentative D call: TRBD1 (6 bases). CDR1 and CDR2 from the germline V gene are MNHEY and SMNVEV (reference sequence). Trimming pared 2 bases from V and 12 bases from J, leaving 16 bases between. CDR3 length: 13 residues. The CDR3 region is CASSLLNRVRTFF. The CDR3 nucleotides read TGTGCCAGCAGTTTACTGAACAGGGTTCGAACTTTCTTT.